Below, one T cell receptor beta chain is given with its context. Study processing details: Cell counts per sample came from amplifying reference gene primers. Here immunoSEQ multiplex PCR was the method, and the copy in TCRdb shows in-frame clones only, minus some. Clone size and the V and J calls come from that table; the DNA yielded D and trimming. The top ten clones hold roughly 1.8% of a sample with around 26,000 clones, approximately 80% of them seen once. This sample was included in a study of blood T cell repertoires in COVID-19. As for the study in general: The cDNA or gDNA used as material had been derived from T cells, B-cell-depleted T cells, or PBMCs.

What was sequenced was peripheral blood. The source is a man older than 75 with active or convalescent COVID-19.

CDR3 sequence (DNA): TGTGCCATGACATCGACCCATAGCGGAAACTACCAAGAGACCCAGTACTTC. Amino acid sequence: CAMTSTHSGNYQETQYF. The rearrangement uses TRBV24-1 and TRBJ2-5; D is perhaps TRBD2 (6 bases). V lost 11 bases and J 0 bases, leaving 24 bases between the germline ends. This CDR3 comprises 17 residues. Per germline, CDR1 KGHDR and CDR2 SFDVKD.